This entry lists 29 T cell receptor beta chains sequenced from one sample in a study of technical replicates of blood from several donors. Here immunoSEQ multiplex PCR was the method, and the copy in TCRdb shows in-frame clones only, minus some. The sample includes about 100,000 clones, approximately 94% of them seen just once. The sample comprised T cells isolated from PBMCs. These receptors all stem from a human donor in good health.

This chain uses TRBV7-6 with TRBJ2-5; TRBD1 is a possible D gene (8 bases). The CDR3 length is 16 residues. Germline CDR1 SGHVS, CDR2 FNYEAQ. V was clipped by 1 base and J by 2 bases, with 14 bases between them. The CDR3 here is CASSLGQGTTQETQYF. CDR3 nucleotides: TGTGCCAGCAGCTTAGGACAGGGGACTACTCAAGAGACCCAGTACTTC.

The V gene is TRBV9, the J gene TRBJ2-7; 12 nucleotides align to TRBD2. Looked up from germline, CDR1 is SGDLS and CDR2 is YYNGEE. The V segment lost 2 bases and the J segment 0 bases; nucleotides outside the gene matches: 9. CDR3 length: 18 residues. The CDR3 is CASSVELAGGKISYEQYF. The CDR3 bases are TGTGCCAGCAGCGTGGAACTAGCGGGAGGAAAGATCTCCTACGAGCAGTACTTC.

The chain combines TRBV7-2 with TRBJ1-4, with 9 bases fitting TRBD1. The CDR3 extends over 16 amino acids. V trimming: 1 base; J trimming: 10 bases; junction bases outside the gene matches: 10. The germline V gene encodes CDR1 SGHTA and CDR2 FQGNSA. The CDR3 DNA sequence: TGTGCCAGCAGCTTAGATGGGAACAGGGGGCAAGGAAAACTGTTTTTT. Translated: CASSLDGNRGQGKLFF.

The chain joins TRBV27 to TRBJ1-2; 7 nucleotides line up with TRBD1. Germline values: CDR1 MNHEY, CDR2 SMNVEV (reference sequence). The J segment lost 4 bases and the V segment lost 2 bases, leaving 4 bases of the junction unmatched. CDR3 length: 14 residues. CDR3 bases: TGTGCCAGCAGTTTAGGGGGACAGCTCTATGGCTACACCTTC. Translation gives CASSLGGQLYGYTF.

V gene TRBV28 combines with J gene TRBJ1-2; 12 bases match TRBD1. Germline loops: CDR1 MDHEN, CDR2 SYDVKM. The CDR3 has 14 amino acids. Unmatched junction bases numbered 3, after V lost 3 bases and J lost 7 bases. CDR3 loop: CASSLGTGGGGYTF. In DNA, the CDR3 is TGTGCCAGCAGTTTGGGGACAGGGGGCGGTGGCTACACCTTC.

This chain uses TRBV28 with TRBJ1-4; maybe TRBD1 (5 bases). The V end lost 6 bases, the J end lost 7 bases, and 18 bases lay between the germline ends. Germline lookup yields CDR1 MDHEN and CDR2 SYDVKM. The CDR3 covers 15 residues. As DNA, the CDR3 is TGTGCCAGCAGCCCGGCCGGTGGGGGAGGTGAAAAACTGTTTTTT. Translating gives CASSPAGGGGEKLFF.

V gene TRBV19 combines with J gene TRBJ2-1; 9 bases line up with TRBD1. CDR3 length: 13 residues. Germline V gene lookup returns CDR1 LNHDA and CDR2 SQIVND (reference sequence). The J segment lost 4 bases and the V segment lost 9 bases, leaving 4 bases of the junction unmatched. Here the CDR3 reads CASRDRVYNEQFF. The CDR3 DNA reads as TGTGCCAGCCGGGACAGGGTGTACAATGAGCAGTTCTTC. Full variable domain (missing parts from reference TRBV19 and TRBJ2-1): DGGITQSPKYLFRKEGQNVTLSCEQNLNHDAMYWYRQDPGQGLRLIYYSQIVNDFQKGDIAEGYSVSREKKESFPLTVTSAQKNPTAFYLCASRDRVYNEQFFGPGTRLTVL.

The chain couples TRBV28 to TRBJ1-2, with TRBD1 identical over 8 bases. The germline gives CDR1 MDHEN, CDR2 SYDVKM. The V gene end was trimmed by 3 bases and the J gene end by 4 bases; junction bases not matched to a gene: 13. This CDR3 is 17 amino acids long. CDR3 protein: CASSFLGRGQASYGYTF. In DNA form, the CDR3 reads TGTGCCAGCAGTTTCCTCGGCAGGGGGCAGGCGAGCTATGGCTACACCTTC.

This clone was counted a single time. This sequence joins TRBV12-5 and TRBJ2-3; possible D gene TRBD1, 5 bases. CDR1 LGHNT and CDR2 FRNRAP come from the germline V gene. Trimming took 2 bases from V and 2 from J, leaving 23 bases between them. The CDR3 is made up of 19 amino acids. The CDR3 nucleotides read TGTGCTAGTGGTTTGAAAGGGGTCAATAGGAACACGTCCACAGATACGCAGTATTTT. Translating it yields CASGLKGVNRNTSTDTQYF.

The chain has TRBV6-5 and TRBJ2-7, with 7 positions matching TRBD1. The CDR3 has 14 residues. The J segment lost 2 bases and the V segment lost 5 bases, leaving 6 bases of the junction unmatched. The germline V gene has CDR1 MNHEY and CDR2 SVGAGI. The CDR3 DNA is TGTGCCAGCAGTGAGGACAGGCCGCCCTACGAGCAGTACTTC. It is translated as CASSEDRPPYEQYF.

The rearrangement links TRBV7-9 to TRBJ2-7; 9 bases are a match to TRBD2. The V segment lost 2 bases and the J segment 5 bases; nucleotides outside the gene matches: 4. Germline V gene sequence: CDR1 SEHNR, CDR2 FQNEAQ (reference sequence). CDR3 length equals 14 residues. The CDR3 DNA follows: TGTGCCAGCAGCTTAAGGACTAGCGCTGACGAGCAGTACTTC. Amino acid sequence: CASSLRTSADEQYF.

The V call is TRBV28, the J call TRBJ2-7; D is ambiguous. The CDR3 spans 12 residues. With 6 bases removed from V and 0 bases from J, the gap between germline ends came to 6 bases. Germline values: CDR1 MDHEN, CDR2 SYDVKM. As DNA, the CDR3 is TGTGCCAGCAGCTTTAGCTCCTACGAGCAGTACTTC. Translation: CASSFSSYEQYF.

V is TRBV27 and J is TRBJ2-7; D may be TRBD2 (6 bases). V lost 6 bases to trimming and J lost 2 bases, with 20 bases between them. Germline loops: CDR1 MNHEY, CDR2 SMNVEV (reference sequence). The CDR3 sequence is 16 residues long. Written as DNA, the CDR3 is TGTGCCAGCAGCCCCTTCGCGGGGTTGGGGGCCTACGAGCAGTACTTC. Translated: CASSPFAGLGAYEQYF.

V and J are TRBV28 and TRBJ1-6; maybe TRBD1 (6 bases). CDR1 and CDR2 (germline): MDHEN, SYDVKM. The CDR3 contains 16 residues. V lost 5 bases and J lost 4, with 15 bases in between. The CDR3 sequence: CASSGYRAPYNSPLHF. The CDR3 nucleotides read TGTGCCAGCAGTGGCTACAGGGCCCCTTATAATTCACCCCTCCACTTT.

V gene TRBV11-2 combines with J gene TRBJ2-1; D call uncertain. This CDR3 spans 15 amino acids. Trimming stripped 4 bases from V and 10 bases from J, with 20 bases between. Germline V gives CDR1 SGHAT, CDR2 FQNNGV. In nucleotides, the CDR3 is TGTGCCAGCAGCTCTGAACTATCCCGTATCGAGGAGCAGTTCTTC. Amino acids: CASSSELSRIEEQFF.

V gene TRBV10-3 combines with J gene TRBJ2-2, with a possible D match to TRBD1 (5 bases). The germline V and J ends were trimmed by 3 bases and 0 bases, with 8 bases remaining between them. The length of the CDR3 is 15 residues. The germline CDR1 and CDR2 sequences are ENHRY and SYGVKD. This chain's CDR3 is CAISEQVANTGELFF. In DNA form, the CDR3 reads TGTGCCATCAGTGAACAGGTAGCGAACACCGGGGAGCTGTTTTTT.

V usage is TRBV4-2 and J usage is TRBJ1-4; perhaps TRBD1 as D (6 bases). In germline, CDR1 is LGHNA, CDR2 YNFKEQ. CDR3 size: 16 residues. V was pared by 4 bases and J by 0 bases, with 12 bases between. The CDR3 loop is CASSRQGHATNEKLFF. In DNA form, the CDR3 reads TGTGCCAGCAGCCGCCAGGGGCACGCAACTAATGAAAAACTGTTTTTT.

The genes are TRBV9 and TRBJ1-2, with D unresolved. This CDR3 has 18 residues. CDR1 and CDR2 (germline): SGDLS, YYNGEE. Trimming stripped 0 bases from V and 4 bases from J, with 22 bases between. CDR3: CASSVAISRPGTTYGYTF. The CDR3 DNA follows: TGTGCCAGCAGCGTAGCTATAAGTCGGCCGGGAACCACCTATGGCTACACCTTC.

Here the CDR3 reads CASSVMGQGYEQYF. The CDR3, as DNA: TGTGCCAGCAGCGTAATGGGACAGGGCTACGAGCAGTACTTC. This chain connects TRBV9 to TRBJ2-7; 9 bases align to TRBD1. The CDR3 is 14 amino acids. Per the germline V gene, CDR1 is SGDLS and CDR2 is YYNGEE. The J segment lost 3 bases and the V segment lost 1 base, leaving 2 bases of the junction unmatched. Drawing the rest from reference TRBV9 and TRBJ2-7, the complete variable domain is DSGVTQTPKHLITATGQRVTLRCSPRSGDLSVYWYQQSLDQGLQFLIQYYNGEERAKGNILERFSAQQFPDLHSELNLSSLELGDSALYFCASSVMGQGYEQYFGPGTRLTVT.

V usage is TRBV11-2 and J usage is TRBJ2-7; D is undetermined. This CDR3 has 13 residues. The germline V and J ends were trimmed by 1 base and 4 bases, with 8 bases remaining between them. Germline V gene data show CDR1 as SGHAT and CDR2 as FQNNGV. CDR3 loop: CASSLGQTYEQYF. CDR3 nucleotides: TGTGCCAGCAGCTTAGGGCAGACTTACGAGCAGTACTTC.

The rearrangement uses TRBV9 and TRBJ2-2; D gene uncertain. V dropped 4 bases and J dropped 6 bases, with 7 bases sitting between them. The CDR3 has 12 residues. The V gene's germline CDR1 is SGDLS and CDR2 YYNGEE. CDR3 region: CASSPRPGELFF. The CDR3 nucleotides are TGTGCCAGCAGCCCTCGTCCCGGGGAGCTGTTTTTT.

The chain is built from TRBV7-2 and TRBJ1-2; D possibly corresponds to TRBD1 (6 bases). The V end was cut by 6 bases, the J end by 6 bases, with 20 bases between. This CDR3 comprises 15 residues. Germline CDR1 is SGHTA and CDR2 is FQGNSA. This CDR3 is CASSPGGGAFHGYTF. CDR3 bases: TGTGCCAGCAGTCCTGGGGGGGGCGCTTTTCATGGCTACACCTTC.

The chain recombines TRBV5-4 with TRBJ2-2; perhaps TRBD2 as D (5 bases). Per germline, CDR1 SGHNT and CDR2 YYREEE (reference sequence). This CDR3 is built from 14 residues. V lost 4 bases and J lost 7, with 14 bases in between. CDR3 protein: CASSPEGGVGELFF. Written as DNA, the CDR3 is TGTGCCAGCAGCCCCGAGGGTGGAGTCGGGGAGCTGTTTTTT.

This clone showed up just once. The genes are TRBV7-8 and TRBJ2-7; D not certain. The CDR3 is 13 amino acids. V was shortened by 2 bases and J by 1 base, with 6 bases between the two germline ends. Per the germline V gene, CDR1 is SGHVS and CDR2 is FQNEAQ. Here the CDR3 reads CASSLSLSYEQYF. For the CDR3, the DNA is TGTGCCAGCAGCTTATCTCTTTCCTACGAGCAGTACTTC. The full variable domain, rest sourced from reference TRBV7-8 and TRBJ2-7, is GAGVSQSPRYKVAKRGQDVALRCDPISGHVSLFWYQQALGQGPEFLTYFQNEAQLDKSGLPSDRFFAERPEGSVSTLKIQRTQQEDSAVYLCASSLSLSYEQYFGPGTRLTVT.

The rearrangement joins TRBV29-1 to TRBJ2-7; no reliable D call. CDR3 length equals 11 residues. V was trimmed by 4 bases and J by 4 bases, leaving 8 bases between them. The germline gives CDR1 SQVTM, CDR2 ANQGSEA. The CDR3 coding sequence is TGCAGCGTTGTGGGCAATTACGAGCAGTACTTC. Its translation is CSVVGNYEQYF.

The V call is TRBV7-8, the J call TRBJ2-2; TRBD2 might be the D (5 bases). Germline V gene data show CDR1 as SGHVS and CDR2 as FQNEAQ. The CDR3 runs 14 residues. V lost 1 base and J lost 5, with 8 bases in between. The CDR3, as DNA: TGTGCCAGCAGCTTAGAGAGGGTGACCGGGGAGCTGTTTTTT. As protein: CASSLERVTGELFF.

V usage is TRBV19 and J usage is TRBJ2-7; 12 positions agree with TRBD2. Germline values: CDR1 LNHDA, CDR2 SQIVND (reference sequence). The CDR3 extends over 15 amino acids. V lost 3 bases and J lost 4; bases outside the gene matches: 4. CDR3 residues: CASSITSGGSYEQYF. CDR3 DNA: TGTGCCAGTAGTATTACTAGCGGGGGGTCATACGAGCAGTACTTC.

CDR3 in amino acids: CASSPTGDGTEAFF. The CDR3 DNA reads as TGCGCCAGCAGCCCAACAGGGGATGGGACTGAAGCTTTCTTT. The chain combines TRBV10-2 with TRBJ1-1, with TRBD1 matching 7 bases. The V gene end was trimmed by 6 bases and the J gene end by 5 bases; junction bases not matched to a gene: 9. Germline CDR1 and CDR2: WSHSY and SAAADI. This CDR3 spans 14 amino acids.

This sequence joins TRBV6-5 and TRBJ2-3; no firm D call. CDR1 is MNHEY and CDR2 is SVGAGI in the germline V gene. The V end lost 3 bases, the J end lost 2 bases, and 9 bases lay between the germline ends. This CDR3 contains 14 residues. The CDR3 is CASSYWPYTDTQYF. The CDR3 nucleotides read TGTGCCAGCAGTTATTGGCCGTACACAGATACGCAGTATTTT.